This T cell receptor beta chain was identified during a study of cytomegalovirus exposure and HLA in healthy donors. In the study overall: In an early release, HLA-typed donors contributed tens of millions of unique TCR sequences.

This CDR3 spans 14 amino acids. CDR1 is SGHAT and CDR2 is FQNNGV in the germline V gene. V was trimmed by 3 bases and J by 2 bases, leaving 10 bases between them. Worth noting for this clone: Antigen specificity is unknown.

General study points: Across donors, most TCRs were seen rarely, yet some public ones were widespread. Looking again later, the authors saw that most CMV-associated TCR beta chains seemed HLA-restricted.

Researchers ran the PCR with 60 Vbeta and 13 Jbeta primers. Repertoires were generated with immunoSEQ multiplex PCR, while TCRdb's copy carries only in-frame clones and drops some. This repertoire shows roughly 70,000 clones, over 70% found once; its top ten account for about an eighth. Sample: PBMCs. The origin of this receptor is a human donor in good health. The chain couples TRBV11-2 to TRBJ2-5, with a weak D call TRBD2 (6 bases). The CDR3 DNA follows: TGTGCCAGCAGCTTGAGACTAGAGCAAGAGACCCAGTACTTC. It is translated as CASSLRLEQETQYF.